The text below deals with one T cell receptor beta chain. Germline V gene lookup returns CDR1 SGHVS and CDR2 FNYEAQ. The CDR3 has 17 amino acids. Losses at the gene ends were 2 bases for V and 4 bases for J; bases not matched to a gene: 9. Assay used: immunoSEQ multiplex PCR; TCRdb lists only in-frame clones, some missing. The sample contains about 330,000 clones, roughly 90% of which appear only once. This entry belongs to a study of blood T cell repertoires in COVID-19. The chain links TRBV7-6 to TRBJ1-5; TRBD1 aligns across 9 bases. Sequenced input: PBMCs or T cells enriched from blood (not recorded which). The sequence was collected from a woman aged 30 to 39 who had recovered from COVID-19. The CDR3 is CASSLNRGPQRNQPQHF. For the CDR3, the DNA is TGTGCCAGCAGCTTAAACAGGGGGCCCCAAAGGAATCAGCCCCAGCATTTT.